Listed below are T cell receptor beta chains from one sample, sequenced in a study of blood T cell repertoires in COVID-19. Assay used: immunoSEQ multiplex PCR; TCRdb lists only in-frame clones, some missing. Of about 260,000 clones listed, 84% are singletons. Specimen: peripheral blood. Receptor source: a human donor in a cohort sampled during active COVID-19. CDR3s include the opening cysteine and the closing phenylalanine or tryptophan. Each record gives: CDR3 DNA, CDR3 protein, clone size, CDR3 length, V gene, D gene, J gene. A D gene is named only where the DNA matches it firmly. Expanded clones are given a class, and other clones once, few, many or no size at all.

CDR3 DNA: TGTGCCAGCTCTCTAGTAGGTGCAGATACGCAGTATTTT
CDR3 protein: CASSLVGADTQYF
clone size: -
CDR3 length: 13
V gene: TRBV6-6
D gene: -
J gene: TRBJ2-3

CDR3 DNA: TGTGCCAGCAGTTCCGGACAAACCTACAATGAGCAGTTCTTC
CDR3 protein: CASSSGQTYNEQFF
clone size: once
CDR3 length: 14
V gene: TRBV27
D gene: -
J gene: TRBJ2-1

CDR3 DNA: TGCGCCAGCAGCCAGGGACAGGGGTCCTACGAGCAGTACTTC
CDR3 protein: CASSQGQGSYEQYF
clone size: few
CDR3 length: 14
V gene: TRBV4-1
D gene: TRBD1
J gene: TRBJ2-7

CDR3 DNA: TGTGCCAGCAGCCAACAGTCGAAAGGGACCCAGTACTTC
CDR3 protein: CASSQQSKGTQYF
clone size: -
CDR3 length: 13
V gene: TRBV7-3
D gene: -
J gene: TRBJ2-5

CDR3 DNA: TGTGCCAGCAGCTTGGTCGGTAACTATGGCTACACCTTC
CDR3 protein: CASSLVGNYGYTF
clone size: -
CDR3 length: 13
V gene: TRBV5-6
D gene: -
J gene: TRBJ1-2

CDR3 DNA: TGCGCCAGCAGCCTAAGAGGCGTCGGCTACACCTTC
CDR3 protein: CASSLRGVGYTF
clone size: -
CDR3 length: 12
V gene: TRBV5-1
D gene: -
J gene: TRBJ1-2

CDR3 DNA: TGTGCCAGCAGCGTAACAGGGACCTACTCTGGGGCCAACGTCCTGACTTTC
CDR3 protein: CASSVTGTYSGANVLTF
clone size: -
CDR3 length: 17
V gene: TRBV5-6
D gene: -
J gene: TRBJ2-6

CDR3 DNA: TGTGCCAGCAGCGAGAGGGCCTATAATTCACCCCTCCACTTT
CDR3 protein: CASSERAYNSPLHF
clone size: -
CDR3 length: 14
V gene: TRBV3-1/TRBV3-2
D gene: -
J gene: TRBJ1-6

CDR3 DNA: TGTGCCAGCGGGGGCCAATTAGATCAGCCCCAGCATTTT
CDR3 protein: CASGGQLDQPQHF
clone size: -
CDR3 length: 13
V gene: TRBV6-1
D gene: -
J gene: TRBJ1-5

CDR3 DNA: TGTGCCAGCAGCCATAAATGGGGGGATGGCTACACCTTC
CDR3 protein: CASSHKWGDGYTF
clone size: -
CDR3 length: 13
V gene: TRBV5-8
D gene: -
J gene: TRBJ1-2

CDR3 DNA: TGTGCCAGCAGTGGAACAGGGGGCAAACCCTCTGGGGCCAACGTCCTGACTTTC
CDR3 protein: CASSGTGGKPSGANVLTF
clone size: -
CDR3 length: 18
V gene: TRBV2
D gene: TRBD1
J gene: TRBJ2-6

CDR3 DNA: TGTGCCAGCAGCTTAGGACTAGCGGGGGGTTTTGGCACAGATACGCAGTATTTT
CDR3 protein: CASSLGLAGGFGTDTQYF
clone size: -
CDR3 length: 18
V gene: TRBV7-6
D gene: TRBD2
J gene: TRBJ2-3